One sample yielded the 8 T cell receptor beta chains listed below, sequenced in a study of ipilimumab plus nivolumab after autologous stem cell transplantation. TCRdb's table, derived via immunoSEQ multiplex PCR, lists solely in-frame clones and lacks some. In the table there are 4,000 to 5,000 clones, approximately 70% of which are singletons. The sequences come from PBMCs, collected in a trial of ipilimumab plus nivolumab as post-transplant consolidation. Receptor source: a male donor with multiple myeloma.

About this clone: Since a far larger clone is one base different, this is likely a read error. The chain joins TRBV9 to TRBJ2-1, with 8 bases aligning to TRBD1. Germline CDR1 is SGDLS and CDR2 is YYNGEE. The CDR3 runs to 17 residues. The CDR3 DNA is TGTGCCGGCAGCCAGGGGGCAGGAGAGGGGTTATACAATGAGCAGTTCTTC. As protein: CAGSQGAGEGLYNEQFF.

This clone is classed as medium-sized. The rearrangement links TRBV4-2 to TRBJ2-2; D not certain. CDR1 is LGHNA and CDR2 is YNFKEQ in the germline V gene. The CDR3 spans 17 residues. The V end lost 4 bases, the J end lost 5 bases, and 20 bases lay between the germline ends. In DNA form, the CDR3 reads TGTGCCAGCAGCCCCCGCCCCCACCCGATGGGGACCGGGGAGCTGTTTTTT. Protein product: CASSPRPHPMGTGELFF.

This sequence joins TRBV6-5 and TRBJ1-1, with D perhaps matching TRBD1 (5 bases). V lost 6 bases, J lost 1 base, and 12 bases lay in between. This CDR3 has 14 residues. Looked up from germline, CDR1 is MNHEY and CDR2 is SVGAGI. In DNA form, the CDR3 reads TGTGCCAGCAGCTTCAGGGTGGGGAACACTGAAGCTTTCTTT. Translated, it gives CASSFRVGNTEAFF.

This clone was counted between two and nine times. The chain couples TRBV19 to TRBJ1-4, with a tentative D call TRBD1 (6 bases). Germline V gene data show CDR1 as LNHDA and CDR2 as SQIVND (reference sequence). The CDR3 covers 16 residues. With 1 base removed from V and 4 bases from J, the gap between germline ends came to 13 bases. CDR3 nucleotides: TGTGCCAGTAGTATAGGCTCGGGGGGCTATAATGAAAAACTGTTTTTT. The encoded protein is CASSIGSGGYNEKLFF. The full variable domain, in which reference TRBV19 and TRBJ1-4 provide the parts outside the CDR3, is DGGITQSPKYLFRKEGQNVTLSCEQNLNHDAMYWYRQDPGQGLRLIYYSQIVNDFQKGDIAEGYSVSREKKESFPLTVTSAQKNPTAFYLCASSIGSGGYNEKLFFGSGTQLSVL.

J is TRBJ2-1 and V is TRBV7-3; possible D gene TRBD1, 5 bases. CDR1 and CDR2 (germline): SGHTA, FQGTGA. This CDR3 is 15 amino acids long. The V end was cut by 4 bases, the J end by 6 bases, with 16 bases between. The CDR3 loop reads CASSSLWAGRNEQFF. CDR3 nucleotide sequence: TGTGCCAGCAGCTCCCTCTGGGCAGGGCGCAATGAGCAGTTCTTC.

The rearrangement uses TRBV7-2 and TRBJ2-5; 8 bases match TRBD1. Germline V gene lookup returns CDR1 SGHTA and CDR2 FQGNSA. CDR3 length: 15 residues. V shed 1 base and J 4 bases; nucleotides not matched to a gene: 5. CDR3 in amino acids: CASSLGQGAGETQYF. CDR3 in DNA: TGTGCCAGCAGCTTAGGGCAGGGGGCAGGAGAGACCCAGTACTTC. Full variable domain (missing parts from reference TRBV7-2 and TRBJ2-5): GAGVSQSPSNKVTEKGKDVELRCDPISGHTALYWYRQSLGQGLEFLIYFQGNSAPDKSGLPSDRFSAERTGGSVSTLTIQRTQQEDSAVYLCASSLGQGAGETQYFGPGTRLLVL.

The chain uses TRBV2 and TRBJ1-2; unclear D gene. Germline-derived CDR1 and CDR2 are SNHLY and FYNNEI. This CDR3 contains 13 residues. The V end was cut by 1 base, the J end by 4 bases, with 7 bases between. Written as DNA, the CDR3 is TGTGCCAGCAGTGAAGGAGGTTCCTATGGCTACACCTTC. This encodes CASSEGGSYGYTF.

The rearrangement joins TRBV27 to TRBJ2-7; D ambiguous. This CDR3 comprises 16 residues. Deletions cut 0 bases from V and 2 bases from J, with 14 bases between. Germline V CDR1 and CDR2: MNHEY, SMNVEV (reference sequence). The CDR3 is CASSLSPPRVPYEQYF. The CDR3 nucleotides are TGTGCCAGCAGTTTATCGCCCCCCCGAGTCCCCTACGAGCAGTACTTC.